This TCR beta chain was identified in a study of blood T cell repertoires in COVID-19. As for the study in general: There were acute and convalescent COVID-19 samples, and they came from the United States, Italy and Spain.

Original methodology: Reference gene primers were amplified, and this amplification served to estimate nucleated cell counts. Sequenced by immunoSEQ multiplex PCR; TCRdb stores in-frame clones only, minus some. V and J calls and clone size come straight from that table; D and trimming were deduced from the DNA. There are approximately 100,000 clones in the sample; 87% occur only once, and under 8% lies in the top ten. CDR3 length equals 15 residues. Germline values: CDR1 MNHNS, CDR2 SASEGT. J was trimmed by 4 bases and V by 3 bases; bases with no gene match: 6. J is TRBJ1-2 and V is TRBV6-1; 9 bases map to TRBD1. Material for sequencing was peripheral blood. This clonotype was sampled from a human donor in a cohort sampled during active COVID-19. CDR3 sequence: CASSEGTGYFYGYTF. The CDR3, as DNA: TGTGCCAGCAGTGAGGGGACAGGGTACTTCTATGGCTACACCTTC.